A single TCR beta chain is shown here with its context. Its antigen is unidentified. Brentuximab vedotin exposure varied, and every patient relapsed after autologous stem cell transplantation. This entry belongs to a study of PD-1 blockade in classical Hodgkin lymphoma. Study in general: Every 2 weeks, patients had 3 mg/kg nivolumab intravenously. Whole-study findings and limits: The CD4+ diversity rise by C4D1 was clearest in complete responders.

This CDR3 is built from 15 residues. Germline V gene sequence: CDR1 MNHEY, CDR2 SMNVEV (reference sequence). The V gene lost 5 bases and the J gene lost 2 bases, with 14 bases spanning the gap. Measured with immunoSEQ multiplex PCR; TCRdb has only the in-frame clones, and not every one. The table has 15,000 to 20,000 clones, over 70% seen once. The sequences come from peripheral blood mononuclear cells (PBMCs), collected at baseline. The TCR was taken from a human donor with classical Hodgkin lymphoma. The J gene is TRBJ2-3, the V gene TRBV27, with D possibly being TRBD1 or TRBD2 (5 bases each). CDR3 sequence: CASSSGTLNTDTQYF. The CDR3 DNA sequence: TGTGCCAGCAGTAGTGGGACCCTCAACACAGATACGCAGTATTTT.